The 28 T cell receptor beta chains below come from one sample, sequenced in a study of shared clonotypes between healthy human individuals. Clones were read by immunoSEQ multiplex PCR, and TCRdb kept only the in-frame ones, dropping some. The table records fewer than 1.8 million clones, just under 99% of them present only once. Source material: naive CD4+ T cells sorted from blood. Sample subset: CD45RA+ positively selected. The source of these receptors is a man aged 25 to 40 in good health.

The rearrangement links TRBV5-6 to TRBJ1-4; D remains ambiguous. The CDR3 consists of 15 residues. Trimming stripped 0 bases from V and 5 bases from J, with 11 bases between. Germline CDR1 reads SGHDT; CDR2 reads YYEEEE. The CDR3 region has the DNA TGTGCCAGCAGCTTGGCGGGCAGGCTGAATGAAAAACTGTTTTTT. Amino acids: CASSLAGRLNEKLFF.

The chain has TRBV18 and TRBJ2-6, with unresolved D. Germline values: CDR1 KGHSH, CDR2 LQKENI. Trimming cost V 6 bases and J 0 bases, with 12 bases left between them. The CDR3 length is 16 residues. For the CDR3, the DNA is TGTGCCAGCTCCCCCAGCGCCGCCTCTGGGGCCAACGTCCTGACTTTC. Translation gives CASSPSAASGANVLTF.

The V and J genes are TRBV18 and TRBJ2-3; possible D gene TRBD2, 6 bases. There are 15 residues in the CDR3. The germline V gene encodes CDR1 KGHSH and CDR2 LQKENI. Trimming pared 3 bases from V and 2 bases from J, leaving 12 bases between. The CDR3 region is CASSPSGGFTDTQYF. The CDR3 region has the DNA TGTGCCAGCTCACCTAGCGGAGGATTCACAGATACGCAGTATTTT.

The chain recombines TRBV5-1 with TRBJ2-3, with a weak D call TRBD2 (5 bases). In germline, CDR1 is SGHRS, CDR2 YFSETQ. V lost 6 bases and J lost 0, with 11 bases in between. The CDR3 is 14 residues long. The CDR3 loop reads CASNSLASTDTQYF. In DNA form, the CDR3 reads TGCGCCAGCAATTCCCTAGCTAGCACAGATACGCAGTATTTT.

DNA of the CDR3: TGTGCCAGCAGGGACGGAAGTAAAGTGGACGTCCGGCAGTACTTC. It specifies CASRDGSKVDVRQYF. This chain links TRBV6-5 with TRBJ2-7, with D unclear. CDR3 length: 15 residues. Germline V gene data show CDR1 as MNHEY and CDR2 as SVGAGI. V lost 6 bases to trimming and J lost 9 bases, with 24 bases between them.

The rearrangement joins TRBV5-1 to TRBJ2-1; TRBD2 matches at 9 bases. CDR3 length: 16 amino acids. V shed 0 bases, J shed 2 bases, and the junction held 3 bases outside the gene matches. Germline CDR1 SGHRS, CDR2 YFSETQ. CDR3 nucleotide sequence: TGCGCCAGCAGCTTGGGGGCTAGCGGGGCCTACAATGAGCAGTTCTTC. Its translation is CASSLGASGAYNEQFF.

The rearrangement links TRBV28 to TRBJ2-7; D is possibly TRBD2 (5 bases). The CDR3 consists of 13 residues. Trimming took 5 bases from V and 1 from J, leaving 9 bases between them. The germline V gene encodes CDR1 MDHEN and CDR2 SYDVKM. DNA of the CDR3: TGTGCCAGCAGTCCGGCGGGTTCCTACGAGCAGTACTTC. Protein product: CASSPAGSYEQYF.

The chain employs TRBV5-8 and TRBJ1-4, with 9 nucleotides matching TRBD1. From germline, CDR1 is SGHTS and CDR2 YDEGEE. The length of the CDR3 is 14 residues. V was clipped by 4 bases and J by 8 bases; unmatched bases: 6. The CDR3 nucleotides are TGTGCCAGCAGCCAGGGGACAGGGCAAGAAAAACTGTTTTTT. Protein sequence: CASSQGTGQEKLFF.

About this clone itself: The same CDR3 can be traced to other DNA sequences in this sample. The chain joins TRBV27 to TRBJ2-7; 10 bases align to TRBD1. V lost 3 bases and J lost 6; bases outside the gene matches: 2. In germline, CDR1 is MNHEY, CDR2 SMNVEV (reference sequence). The CDR3 runs 13 residues. The CDR3 loop reads CASSFGTGVEQYF. DNA for the CDR3: TGTGCCAGCAGTTTTGGGACAGGGGTCGAGCAGTACTTC.

The chain couples TRBV14 to TRBJ2-1; D gene unclear. This CDR3 contains 12 residues. The V end was cut by 5 bases, the J end by 3 bases, with 5 bases between. Germline V CDR1 and CDR2: SGHDN, FVKESK. CDR3 in amino acids: CASSNYYNEQFF. For the CDR3, the DNA is TGTGCCAGCAGCAACTACTACAATGAGCAGTTCTTC.

The chain couples TRBV6-5 to TRBJ2-5, with D hard to call. The CDR3 runs 13 residues. Germline CDR1 and CDR2: MNHEY and SVGAGI. The germline V and J ends were trimmed by 0 bases and 4 bases, with 6 bases remaining between them. The DNA of the CDR3 is TGTGCCAGCAGTTACTCGGGCTTAGAGACCCAGTACTTC. Translating it yields CASSYSGLETQYF.

Details on this clone: Other nucleotide sequences in the sample specify the same CDR3. The chain uses TRBV5-1 and TRBJ2-2; D gene ambiguous. This CDR3 region has 15 residues. The germline V and J ends were trimmed by 0 bases and 0 bases, with 6 bases remaining between them. The V gene's germline CDR1 is SGHRS and CDR2 YFSETQ. CDR3 region: CASSLDPSNTGELFF. The CDR3 DNA reads as TGCGCCAGCAGCTTGGACCCATCGAACACCGGGGAGCTGTTTTTT.

In this sample, this clone turned up once. This chain joins TRBV27 and TRBJ2-2, with 9 bases fitting TRBD2. V gave up 1 base and J gave up 2 bases; unmatched junction bases: 8. The length of the CDR3 is 18 residues. Germline V gene data show CDR1 as MNHEY and CDR2 as SMNVEV (reference sequence). CDR3 in DNA: TGTGCCAGCAGTTTATTCCCGGCTAGCGGGGTTAACACCGGGGAGCTGTTTTTT. This encodes CASSLFPASGVNTGELFF.

The chain has TRBV9 and TRBJ1-1, with 7 positions matching TRBD1. This CDR3 contains 15 residues. The germline gives CDR1 SGDLS, CDR2 YYNGEE. The junction had 9 bases not matched to a gene; V was cut back by 0 bases and J by 7 bases. The CDR3 coding sequence is TGTGCCAGCAGCGTAGCTCCCGGGACAGTCGGTGAAGCTTTCTTT. Its protein product is CASSVAPGTVGEAFF.

The chain employs TRBV5-8 and TRBJ2-1; TRBD2 matches at 9 bases. This CDR3 contains 16 residues. V was pared by 1 base and J by 9 bases, with 11 bases of the junction left unmatched. Germline assignment: CDR1 SGHTS and CDR2 YDEGEE. The CDR3, as DNA: TGTGCCAGCAGCTTGAAATACGGTCTAGCGGGAAGTGAGCAGTTCTTC. The encoded protein is CASSLKYGLAGSEQFF.

The chain couples TRBV6-5 to TRBJ2-1; no reliable D call. Trimming pared 2 bases from V and 7 bases from J, leaving 18 bases between. The germline V gene encodes CDR1 MNHEY and CDR2 SVGAGI. CDR3 length: 16 residues. Here the CDR3 DNA reads TGTGCCAGCAGTTACGGCCCGTGGCAGTCTTCGAATGAGCAGTTCTTC. This encodes CASSYGPWQSSNEQFF.

A word on this clone: Other nucleotide sequences in the sample specify the same CDR3. This sequence joins TRBV29-1 and TRBJ2-7; a weak D match, TRBD2 (5 bases). CDR3 length equals 12 residues. V lost 4 bases to trimming and J lost 2 bases, with 9 bases between them. Germline loops: CDR1 SQVTM, CDR2 ANQGSEA. The CDR3 region has the DNA TGCAGCGTTGTCGCGGGCACCTACGAGCAGTACTTC. Its translation: CSVVAGTYEQYF.

V and J are TRBV29-1 and TRBJ2-3; D not certain. Germline CDR1 SQVTM, CDR2 ANQGSEA. The V and J ends lost 4 bases and 2 bases respectively, with 7 bases between them. The CDR3 has 12 amino acids. CDR3 nucleotide sequence: TGCAGCGTTGTAGCAGTCACAGATACGCAGTATTTT. Translated: CSVVAVTDTQYF.

V and J are TRBV6-5 and TRBJ2-7; unclear D gene. Germline V lookup: CDR1 MNHEY, CDR2 SVGAGI. Trimming cost V 6 bases and J 0 bases, with 3 bases left between them. This CDR3 is built from 11 residues. This CDR3 reads CASRTSYEQYF. In DNA, the CDR3 is TGTGCCAGCAGGACCTCCTACGAGCAGTACTTC.

The rearrangement joins TRBV7-9 to TRBJ1-4; perhaps TRBD1 as D (6 bases). Germline assignment: CDR1 SEHNR and CDR2 FQNEAQ (reference sequence). This CDR3 has 14 residues. Trimming stripped 3 bases from V and 1 base from J, with 6 bases between. CDR3 protein: CASSFRGTNEKLFF. CDR3 in DNA: TGTGCCAGCAGCTTCAGGGGAACTAATGAAAAACTGTTTTTT.

The chain has TRBV27 and TRBJ2-3; no clear D. Germline V gene data show CDR1 as MNHEY and CDR2 as SMNVEV (reference sequence). V lost 3 bases and J lost 2, with 6 bases in between. The length of the CDR3 is 13 residues. CDR3 coding DNA: TGTGCCAGCAGTTTGGGGTACACAGATACGCAGTATTTT. Its protein is CASSLGYTDTQYF.

As concerns this clone: At one boundary the junction diverges from the germline segment, which might be a read error. V and J are TRBV5-1 and TRBJ1-1; D call uncertain. Germline V CDR1 and CDR2: SGHRS, YFSETQ. This CDR3 region has 14 residues. The CDR3 loop reads CASSLETRYTETFF. The CDR3 coding sequence is TGCGCCAGCAGCTTGGAAACACGGTACACTGAAACTTTCTTT.

This chain links TRBV7-2 with TRBJ1-1; TRBD1 might be the D (6 bases). This CDR3 spans 13 amino acids. V lost 6 bases and J lost 11, with 19 bases in between. CDR1 SGHTA and CDR2 FQGNSA come from the germline V gene. CDR3 loop: CASSPRDKSVAFF. The CDR3, as DNA: TGTGCCAGCAGTCCACGGGACAAATCGGTGGCTTTCTTT.

This sequence joins TRBV7-2 and TRBJ1-3; possibly TRBD1 for D (6 bases). CDR1 and CDR2 (germline): SGHTA, FQGNSA. Trimming stripped 1 base from V and 8 bases from J, with 9 bases between. This CDR3 contains 13 residues. CDR3 DNA: TGTGCCAGCAGCTTAGGACAGGTACACACCATATATTTT. It encodes CASSLGQVHTIYF.

V is TRBV5-1 and J is TRBJ1-2; D perhaps matches TRBD1 (5 bases). In germline, CDR1 is SGHRS, CDR2 YFSETQ. This CDR3 has 14 amino acids. Trimming removed 0 bases at V and 7 bases at J, with 13 bases between. CDR3 DNA sequence: TGCGCCAGCAGCTTGGGGGGGACTGCTGGTGGCTACACCTTC. Its protein product is CASSLGGTAGGYTF.

DNA for the CDR3: TGTGCCAGCAGCCAGCTATTAATCGGTGGGCCGCCGAACACTGAAGCTTTCTTT. Protein product: CASSQLLIGGPPNTEAFF. The chain carries TRBV7-2 and TRBJ1-1; D call uncertain. Germline values: CDR1 SGHTA, CDR2 FQGNSA. CDR3 length equals 18 residues. With 5 bases removed from V and 1 base from J, the gap between germline ends came to 23 bases.

V gene TRBV28 combines with J gene TRBJ1-4; a weak D match, TRBD1 (5 bases). V lost 4 bases and J 3 bases, leaving 12 bases between the germline ends. Germline V gene sequence: CDR1 MDHEN, CDR2 SYDVKM. This CDR3 spans 15 amino acids. CDR3 DNA sequence: TGTGCCAGCAGTTCTCCCCTGGGGGCTAATGAAAAACTGTTTTTT. Encoded protein: CASSSPLGANEKLFF.

DNA for the CDR3: TGTGCCAGCAGTTTGACCAACTCGGGGGGTTATAGCAATGAGCAGTTCTTC. Translation: CASSLTNSGGYSNEQFF. The gene calls are TRBV28 and TRBJ2-1, with TRBD2 identical over 7 bases. The trim removed 3 bases at V and 6 bases at J, leaving 14 bases unmatched. The CDR3 is made up of 17 amino acids. Germline CDR1 and CDR2: MDHEN and SYDVKM.